This T cell receptor beta chain originates from a study of blood T cell repertoires in COVID-19 (dated by TCRdb to about 2020). Background on the whole study: Samples covering the acute and convalescent phases of COVID-19 were provided by collaborators in the United States, Italy and Spain. The material from the prospective study consisted of cDNA or gDNA derived from T cells, B-cell-depleted T cells, or PBMCs. Deeply sampled blood TCRbeta repertoires from subjects exposed to, actively infected with, or recovered from COVID-19 were included in the dataset. A freely available public database, intended as a resource for researchers studying the immune response to SARS-CoV-2, is where the repertoires were released. The samples were drawn from two sources: the first 160 participants of the ongoing ImmuneRACE study, and 1,000 to 1,500 subjects contributed by 6 global collaborators. The sample metadata nearly always contained a de-identified subject ID, COVID-19 status, age in years and sex. HLA class I and class II types, where available, came from metadata supplied by the sample provider rather than from assay-based typing. Beyond this particular receptor, the publication reports: The quantity of clinical and demographic metadata differed by source and by participant and was supplied without curation.

Points on this clone: This receptor's antigen is unknown. Nothing much larger sits one base from this clone, and base qualities are not available.

Whole blood was collected in K2EDTA tubes by collaborating institutions according to the institutions' own protocols. For TCRbeta analysis, collaborator samples were shipped as frozen whole blood, as isolated PBMCs, or as DNA extracted from either sample type. TCRbeta CDR3 regions were amplified from genomic DNA using the immunoSEQ Assay, a bias-controlled multiplex PCR. Concerning the study's data processing: Nucleated cell counts per sample were estimated from amplification of reference gene primers within the assay. Sequence reads were collapsed and filtered to measure the absolute abundance of every unique TCRbeta CDR3 rearrangement. Productive Simpson clonality was computed per sample as the square root of Simpson's diversity index over productive rearrangements. TCRdb retrieved this table from immuneACCESS and kept in-frame rearrangements only. Not all clones are present; in checked studies, unresolved V genes account for under half, and no reason is known for the remainder. V and J calls and clone size follow that table, whereas D and trimming were derived from the DNA. The sample includes about 270,000 clones, with approximately 82% observed a single time. Roughly 3.1% of the sample lies in the top ten.

The germline V gene (reference sequence) provides CDR1 LNHDA and CDR2 SQIVND. Spanning cysteine to phenylalanine, the CDR3 consists of 12 amino acids. Just the 36-base CDR3 DNA is kept, in frame starting at base 1. At the junction V is shortened by 8 bases and J by 4 bases, with 11 bases in between. The rearrangement combines TRBV19 with TRBJ1-1, with the D gene call left open. This clonotype originated in a woman in her late teens or twenties with acute or convalescent COVID-19. Sequenced sample: peripheral blood. Here the CDR3 is given as CASYRALTEAFF. Here is the DNA: TGTGCCAGTTACAGAGCCCTCACTGAAGCTTTCTTT. Joined to the reference TRBV19 and TRBJ1-1 proteins, this CDR3 gives the full variable domain: DGGITQSPKYLFRKEGQNVTLSCEQNLNHDAMYWYRQDPGQGLRLIYYSQIVNDFQKGDIAEGYSVSREKKESFPLTVTSAQKNPTAFYLCASYRALTEAFFGQGTRLTVV.